The clone carrying this T cell receptor (beta chain) was observed a few times. Its antigen remains unknown. With V trimmed by 4 bases and J by 8 bases, 4 bases remained unmatched. Germline CDR1 and CDR2: GTSNPN and SVGIG (reference sequence). The CDR3 loop spans 13 amino acids. Expressed TCRB transcripts were sequenced after all isolated RNA was converted to cDNA. Using immunoSEQ multiplex PCR, the repertoire was profiled, and TCRdb retains in-frame clones only, with some absent. The sample has about 660,000 clones, around 15% seen once. Central memory, naive, regulatory and stem cell-like memory CD4+ cells were sorted by CD45RO/CCR7/CD25/CD127/CD95/CD27. The entry originates in a study of beta chain features in type 1 diabetes. Study-wide results and caveats: Naive, central memory and Treg TCRB repertoires seemed to resemble each other more closely in patients than they did in healthy donors. A moderate, significant TCRB CDR3 shortening appeared in type 1 diabetes across four CD4+ subsets. Overrepresentation of cells with high TCR expression could result from cDNA sequencing.

This clonotype was sampled from a man younger than 35 with type 1 diabetes. This chain joins TRBV30 and TRBJ1-6; 8 bases map to TRBD1. The sample consisted of naive CD4+ T cells from blood. CDR3 sequence (DNA): TGTGCCTGGACGGGACAGGTTGATTCACCCCTCCACTTT. This translates into CAWTGQVDSPLHF.